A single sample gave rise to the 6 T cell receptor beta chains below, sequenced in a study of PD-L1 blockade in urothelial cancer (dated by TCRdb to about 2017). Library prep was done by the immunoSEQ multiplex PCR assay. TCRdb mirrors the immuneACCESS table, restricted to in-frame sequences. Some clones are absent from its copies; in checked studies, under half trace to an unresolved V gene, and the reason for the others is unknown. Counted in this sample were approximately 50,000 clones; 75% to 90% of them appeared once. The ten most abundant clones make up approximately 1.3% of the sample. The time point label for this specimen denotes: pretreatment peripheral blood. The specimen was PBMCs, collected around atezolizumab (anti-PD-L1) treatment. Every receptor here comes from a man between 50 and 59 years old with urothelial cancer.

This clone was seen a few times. The CDR3 reads CASSLEQGNTEAFF. For the CDR3, the DNA is TGTGCCAGCAGCTTAGAACAGGGGAACACTGAAGCTTTCTTT. V usage is TRBV7-9 and J usage is TRBJ1-1; possible D gene TRBD1, 6 bases. The length of the CDR3 is 14 residues. V was shortened by 1 base and J by 1 base, with 7 bases between the two germline ends. Germline V gene sequence: CDR1 SEHNR, CDR2 FQNEAQ (reference sequence).

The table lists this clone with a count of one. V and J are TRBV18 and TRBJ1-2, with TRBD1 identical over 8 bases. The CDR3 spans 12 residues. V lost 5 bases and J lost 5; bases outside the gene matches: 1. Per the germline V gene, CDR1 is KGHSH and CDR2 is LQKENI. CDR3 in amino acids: CASSGTGYGYTF. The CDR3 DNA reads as TGTGCCAGCTCAGGGACAGGATATGGCTACACCTTC.

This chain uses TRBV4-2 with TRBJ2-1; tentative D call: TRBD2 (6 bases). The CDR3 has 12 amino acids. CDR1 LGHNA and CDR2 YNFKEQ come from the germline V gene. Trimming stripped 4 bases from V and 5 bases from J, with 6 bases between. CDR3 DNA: TGTGCCAGCAGCCCTAGCGACAATGAGCAGTTCTTC. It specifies CASSPSDNEQFF.

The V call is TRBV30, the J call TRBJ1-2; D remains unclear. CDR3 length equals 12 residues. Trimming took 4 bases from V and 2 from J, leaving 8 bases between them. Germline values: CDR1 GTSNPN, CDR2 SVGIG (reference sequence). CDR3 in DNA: TGTGCCTGGATTCACTTGAACTATGGCTACACCTTC. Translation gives CAWIHLNYGYTF.

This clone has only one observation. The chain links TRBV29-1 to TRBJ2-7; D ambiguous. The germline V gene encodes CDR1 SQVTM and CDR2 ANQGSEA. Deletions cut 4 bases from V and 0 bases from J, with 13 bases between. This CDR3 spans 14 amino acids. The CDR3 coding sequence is TGCAGCGTTGTGAGTCCCCTTGGCTCCTACGAGCAGTACTTC. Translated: CSVVSPLGSYEQYF.

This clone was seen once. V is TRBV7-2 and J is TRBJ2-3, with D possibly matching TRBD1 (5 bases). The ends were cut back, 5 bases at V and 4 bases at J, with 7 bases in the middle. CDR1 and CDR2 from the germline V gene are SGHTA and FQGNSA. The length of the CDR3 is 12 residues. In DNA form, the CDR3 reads TGTGCCAGCAGCAGGGGTCCAGATACGCAGTATTTT. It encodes CASSRGPDTQYF.